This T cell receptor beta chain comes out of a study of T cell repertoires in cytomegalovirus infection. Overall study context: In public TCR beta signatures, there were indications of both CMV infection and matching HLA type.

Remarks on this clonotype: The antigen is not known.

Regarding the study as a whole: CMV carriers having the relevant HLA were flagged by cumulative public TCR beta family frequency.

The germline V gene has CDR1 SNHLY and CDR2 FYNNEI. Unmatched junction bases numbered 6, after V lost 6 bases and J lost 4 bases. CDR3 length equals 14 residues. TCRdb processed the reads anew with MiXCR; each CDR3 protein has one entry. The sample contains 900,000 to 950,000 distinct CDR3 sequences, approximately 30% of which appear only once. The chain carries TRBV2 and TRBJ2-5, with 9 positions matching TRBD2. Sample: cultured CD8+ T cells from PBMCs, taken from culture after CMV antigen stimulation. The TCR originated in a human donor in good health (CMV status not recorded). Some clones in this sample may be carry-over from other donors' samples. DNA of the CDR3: TGTGCCAGCAGGGCCGGGACTAGCAGAGAGACCCAGTACTTC. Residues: CASRAGTSRETQYF.